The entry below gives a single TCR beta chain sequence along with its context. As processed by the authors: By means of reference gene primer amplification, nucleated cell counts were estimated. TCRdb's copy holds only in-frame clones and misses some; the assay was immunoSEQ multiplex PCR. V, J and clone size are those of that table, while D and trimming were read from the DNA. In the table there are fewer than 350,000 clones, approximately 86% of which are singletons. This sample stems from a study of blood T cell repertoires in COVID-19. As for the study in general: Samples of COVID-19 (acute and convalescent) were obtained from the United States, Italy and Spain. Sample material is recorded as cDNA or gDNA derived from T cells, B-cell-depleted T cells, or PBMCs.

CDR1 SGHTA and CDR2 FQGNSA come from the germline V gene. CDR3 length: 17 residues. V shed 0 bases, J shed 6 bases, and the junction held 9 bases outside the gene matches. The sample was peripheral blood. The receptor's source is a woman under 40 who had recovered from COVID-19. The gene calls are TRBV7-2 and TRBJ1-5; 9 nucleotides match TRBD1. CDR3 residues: CASSLAQGARSTQPQHF. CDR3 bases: TGTGCCAGCAGCTTAGCACAGGGGGCGAGGTCAACTCAGCCCCAGCATTTT.